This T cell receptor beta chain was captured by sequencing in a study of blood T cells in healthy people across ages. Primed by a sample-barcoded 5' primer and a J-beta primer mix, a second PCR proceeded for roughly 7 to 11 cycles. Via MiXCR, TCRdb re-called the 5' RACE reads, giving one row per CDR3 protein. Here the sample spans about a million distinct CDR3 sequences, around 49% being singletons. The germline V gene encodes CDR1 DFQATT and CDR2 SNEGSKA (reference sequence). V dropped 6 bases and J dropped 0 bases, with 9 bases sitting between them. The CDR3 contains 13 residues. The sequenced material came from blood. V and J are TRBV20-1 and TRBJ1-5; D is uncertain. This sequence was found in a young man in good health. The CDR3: CSAPGNSNQPQHF. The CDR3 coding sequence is TGCAGTGCCCCCGGGAATAGCAATCAGCCCCAGCATTTT.